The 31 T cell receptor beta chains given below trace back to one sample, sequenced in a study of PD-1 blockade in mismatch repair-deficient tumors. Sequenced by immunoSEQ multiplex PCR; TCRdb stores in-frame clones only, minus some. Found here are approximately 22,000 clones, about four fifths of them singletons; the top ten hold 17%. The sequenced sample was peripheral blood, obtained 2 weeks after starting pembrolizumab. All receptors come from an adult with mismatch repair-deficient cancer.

CDR3 nucleotide sequence: TGTGCCAGCAGTGAAATCGGGGCCACCTACGAGCAGTACTTC. Residues: CASSEIGATYEQYF. The rearrangement joins TRBV2 to TRBJ2-7; D is perhaps TRBD1 or TRBD2 (5 bases each). V lost 2 bases to trimming and J lost 2 bases, with 10 bases between them. Germline loops: CDR1 SNHLY, CDR2 FYNNEI. The CDR3 runs 14 residues. Variable domain in full (rest from reference TRBV2 and TRBJ2-7): EPEVTQTPSHQVTQMGQEVILRCVPISNHLYFYWYRQILGQKVEFLVSFYNNEISEKSEIFDDQFSVERPDGSNFTLKIRSTKLEDSAMYFCASSEIGATYEQYFGPGTRLTVT.

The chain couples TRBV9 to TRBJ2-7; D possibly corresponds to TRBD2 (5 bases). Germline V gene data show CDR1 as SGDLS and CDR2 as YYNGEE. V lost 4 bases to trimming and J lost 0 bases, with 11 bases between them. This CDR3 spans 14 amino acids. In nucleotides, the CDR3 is TGTGCCAGCAGCTCCCAAGGGAGCTCCTACGAGCAGTACTTC. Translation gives CASSSQGSSYEQYF.

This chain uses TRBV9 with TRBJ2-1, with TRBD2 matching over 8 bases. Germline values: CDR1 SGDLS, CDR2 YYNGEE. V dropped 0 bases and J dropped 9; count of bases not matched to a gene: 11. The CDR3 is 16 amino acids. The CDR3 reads CASSVASGGFMGEQFF. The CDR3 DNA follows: TGTGCCAGCAGCGTAGCCAGCGGGGGATTCATGGGTGAGCAGTTCTTC.

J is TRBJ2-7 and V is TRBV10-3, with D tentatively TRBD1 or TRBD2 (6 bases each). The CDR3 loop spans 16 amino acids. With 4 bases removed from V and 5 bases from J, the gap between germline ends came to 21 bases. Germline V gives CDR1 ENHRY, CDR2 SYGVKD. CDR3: CAISVAGEALGHEQYF. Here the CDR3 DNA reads TGTGCCATCAGTGTCGCAGGGGAGGCTTTAGGTCACGAGCAGTACTTC.

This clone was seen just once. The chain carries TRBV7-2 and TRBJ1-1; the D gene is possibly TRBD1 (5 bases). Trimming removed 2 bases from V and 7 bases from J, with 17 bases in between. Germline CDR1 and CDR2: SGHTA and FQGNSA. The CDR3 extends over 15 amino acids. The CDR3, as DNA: TGTGCCAGCAGCTTACGGGGACCTTCTTACGGTGAAGCTTTCTTT. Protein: CASSLRGPSYGEAFF.

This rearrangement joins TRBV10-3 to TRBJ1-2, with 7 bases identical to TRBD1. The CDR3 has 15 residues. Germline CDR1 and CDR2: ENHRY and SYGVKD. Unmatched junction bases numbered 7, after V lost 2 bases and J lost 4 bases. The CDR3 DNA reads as TGTGCCATCAGTGAGGGAAGACAGGGCGGCTATGGCTACACCTTC. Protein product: CAISEGRQGGYGYTF.

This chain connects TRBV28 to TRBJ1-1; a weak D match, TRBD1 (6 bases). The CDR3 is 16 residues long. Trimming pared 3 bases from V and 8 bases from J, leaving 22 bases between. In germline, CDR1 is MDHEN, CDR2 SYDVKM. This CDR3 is CASSLGRTVRTVEAFF. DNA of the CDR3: TGTGCCAGCAGTTTGGGTCGGACAGTAAGAACCGTAGAAGCTTTCTTT.

The CDR3 loop is CASSVGPVKETQYF. CDR3 DNA sequence: TGTGCCAGCAGCGTAGGCCCAGTAAAAGAGACCCAGTACTTC. The rearrangement uses TRBV9 and TRBJ2-5; D is unresolved. Germline CDR1 is SGDLS and CDR2 is YYNGEE. The CDR3 is 14 residues long. The V end was cut by 0 bases, the J end by 3 bases, with 9 bases between.

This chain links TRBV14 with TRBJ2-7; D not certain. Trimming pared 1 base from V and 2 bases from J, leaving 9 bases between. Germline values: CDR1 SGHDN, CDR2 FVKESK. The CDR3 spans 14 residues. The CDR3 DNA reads TGTGCCAGCAGCCAAGGGGGTCTTACCTACGAGCAGTACTTC. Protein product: CASSQGGLTYEQYF.

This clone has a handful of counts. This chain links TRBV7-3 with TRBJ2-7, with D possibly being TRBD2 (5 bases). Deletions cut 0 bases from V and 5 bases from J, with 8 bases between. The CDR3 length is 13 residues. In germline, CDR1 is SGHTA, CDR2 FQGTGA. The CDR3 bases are TGTGCCAGCAGCTTAACGGGAGCGGACGAGCAGTACTTC. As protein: CASSLTGADEQYF.

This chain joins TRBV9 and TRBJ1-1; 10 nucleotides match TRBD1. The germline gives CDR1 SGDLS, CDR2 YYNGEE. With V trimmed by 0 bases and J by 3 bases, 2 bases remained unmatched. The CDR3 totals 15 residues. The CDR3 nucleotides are TGTGCCAGCAGCGTAGGGGACAGGGGATACACTGAAGCTTTCTTT. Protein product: CASSVGDRGYTEAFF.

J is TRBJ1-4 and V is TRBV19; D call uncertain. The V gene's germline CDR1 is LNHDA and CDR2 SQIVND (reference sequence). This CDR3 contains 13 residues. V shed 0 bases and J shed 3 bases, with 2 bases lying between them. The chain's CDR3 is CASSIDSNEKLFF. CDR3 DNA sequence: TGTGCCAGTAGTATAGATTCTAATGAAAAACTGTTTTTT.

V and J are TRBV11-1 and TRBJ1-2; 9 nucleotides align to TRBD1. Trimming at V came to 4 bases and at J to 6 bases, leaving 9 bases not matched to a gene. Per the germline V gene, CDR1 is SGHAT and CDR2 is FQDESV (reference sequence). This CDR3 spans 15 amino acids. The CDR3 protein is CASSSQPGQGDGYTF. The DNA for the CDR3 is TGTGCCAGCAGCTCGCAACCGGGACAGGGTGATGGCTACACCTTC.

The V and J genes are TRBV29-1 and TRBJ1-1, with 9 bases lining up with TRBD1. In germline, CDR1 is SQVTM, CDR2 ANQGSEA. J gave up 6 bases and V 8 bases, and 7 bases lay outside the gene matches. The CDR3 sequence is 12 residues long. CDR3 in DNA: TGCAGCTCGGGACAGGGTGACGCTGAAGCTTTCTTT. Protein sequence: CSSGQGDAEAFF.

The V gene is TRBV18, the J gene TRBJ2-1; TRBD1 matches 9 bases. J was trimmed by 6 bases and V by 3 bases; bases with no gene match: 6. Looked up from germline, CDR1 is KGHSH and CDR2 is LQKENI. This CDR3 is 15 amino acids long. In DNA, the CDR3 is TGTGCCAGCTCACCCCCCGGGACAGGGTTCAATGAGCAGTTCTTC. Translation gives CASSPPGTGFNEQFF.

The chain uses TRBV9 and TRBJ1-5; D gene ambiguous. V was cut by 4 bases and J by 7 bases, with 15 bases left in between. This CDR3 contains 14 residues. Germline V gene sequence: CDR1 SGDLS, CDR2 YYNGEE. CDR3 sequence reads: CASSPTEGFQPQHF. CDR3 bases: TGTGCCAGCAGCCCCACGGAAGGGTTCCAGCCCCAGCATTTT.

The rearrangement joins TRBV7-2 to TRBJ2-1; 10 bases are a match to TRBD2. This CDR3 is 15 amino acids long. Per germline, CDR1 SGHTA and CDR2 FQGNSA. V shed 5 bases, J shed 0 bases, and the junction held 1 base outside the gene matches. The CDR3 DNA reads TGTGCCAGCAGCCCTAGCGGGAGCTCCTACAATGAGCAGTTCTTC. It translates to CASSPSGSSYNEQFF.

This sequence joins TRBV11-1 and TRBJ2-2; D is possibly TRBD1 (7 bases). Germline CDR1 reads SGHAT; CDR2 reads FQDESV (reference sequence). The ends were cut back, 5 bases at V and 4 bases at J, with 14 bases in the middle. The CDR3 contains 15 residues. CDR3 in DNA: TGTGCCAGCAGCCTGAGACAGGGAGGCACCGGGGAGCTGTTTTTT. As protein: CASSLRQGGTGELFF. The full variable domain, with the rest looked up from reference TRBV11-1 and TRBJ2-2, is EAEVAQSPRYKITEKSQAVAFWCDPISGHATLYWYRQILGQGPELLVQFQDESVVDDSQLPKDRFSAERLKGVDSTLKIQPAELGDSAMYLCASSLRQGGTGELFFGEGSRLTVL.

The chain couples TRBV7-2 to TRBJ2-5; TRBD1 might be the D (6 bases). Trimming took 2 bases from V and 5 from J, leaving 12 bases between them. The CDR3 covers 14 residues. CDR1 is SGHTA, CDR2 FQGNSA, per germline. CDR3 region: CASSLFGGSETQYF. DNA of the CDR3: TGTGCCAGCAGCTTATTTGGGGGCTCGGAGACCCAGTACTTC.

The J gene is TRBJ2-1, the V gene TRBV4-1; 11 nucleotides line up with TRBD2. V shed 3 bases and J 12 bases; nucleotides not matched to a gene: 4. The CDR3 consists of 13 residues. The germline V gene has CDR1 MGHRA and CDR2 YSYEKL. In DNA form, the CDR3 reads TGCGCCAGCAGCCATACTAGCGGGAGATGGCAGTTCTTC. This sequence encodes CASSHTSGRWQFF.

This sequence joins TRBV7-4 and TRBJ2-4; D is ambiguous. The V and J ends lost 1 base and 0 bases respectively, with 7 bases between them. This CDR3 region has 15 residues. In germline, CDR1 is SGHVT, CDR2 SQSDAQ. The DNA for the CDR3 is TGTGCCAGCAGCTTAGGCAGTCTAGCCAAAAACATTCAGTACTTC. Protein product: CASSLGSLAKNIQYF.

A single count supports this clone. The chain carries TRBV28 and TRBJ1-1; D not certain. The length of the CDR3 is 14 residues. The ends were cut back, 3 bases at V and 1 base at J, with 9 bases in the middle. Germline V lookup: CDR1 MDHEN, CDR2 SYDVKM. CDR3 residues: CASSFVTRNTEAFF. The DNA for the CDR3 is TGTGCCAGCAGTTTCGTGACACGGAACACTGAAGCTTTCTTT. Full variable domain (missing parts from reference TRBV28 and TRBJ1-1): DVKVTQSSRYLVKRTGEKVFLECVQDMDHENMFWYRQDPGLGLRLIYFSYDVKMKEKGDIPEGYSVSREKKERFSLILESASTNQTSMYLCASSFVTRNTEAFFGQGTRLTVV.

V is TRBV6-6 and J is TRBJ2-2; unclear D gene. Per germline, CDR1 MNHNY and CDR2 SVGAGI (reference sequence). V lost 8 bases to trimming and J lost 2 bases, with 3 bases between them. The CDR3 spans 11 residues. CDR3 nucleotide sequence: TGTGCCAGCGGAAACACCGGGGAGCTGTTTTTT. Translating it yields CASGNTGELFF.

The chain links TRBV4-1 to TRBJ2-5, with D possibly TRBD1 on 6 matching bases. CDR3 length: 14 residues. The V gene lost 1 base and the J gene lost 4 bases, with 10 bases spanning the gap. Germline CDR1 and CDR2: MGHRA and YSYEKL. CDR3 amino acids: CASSQGQDGETQYF. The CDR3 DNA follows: TGCGCCAGCAGCCAAGGACAGGACGGAGAGACCCAGTACTTC.

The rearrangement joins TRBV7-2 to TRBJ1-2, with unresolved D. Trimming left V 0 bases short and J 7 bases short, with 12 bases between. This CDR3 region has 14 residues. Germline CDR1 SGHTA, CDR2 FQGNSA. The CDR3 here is CASSLAHSRAGYTF. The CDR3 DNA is TGTGCCAGCAGCTTAGCGCACTCAAGGGCTGGCTACACCTTC.

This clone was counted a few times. The CDR3 loop is CASSLGQIYEQYF. The CDR3 DNA reads as TGTGCCAGCAGCTTAGGCCAGATCTACGAGCAGTACTTC. The chain recombines TRBV11-2 with TRBJ2-7; no reliable D call. This CDR3 has 13 residues. CDR1 is SGHAT, CDR2 FQNNGV, per germline. V gave up 1 base and J gave up 3 bases, with 7 bases separating them.

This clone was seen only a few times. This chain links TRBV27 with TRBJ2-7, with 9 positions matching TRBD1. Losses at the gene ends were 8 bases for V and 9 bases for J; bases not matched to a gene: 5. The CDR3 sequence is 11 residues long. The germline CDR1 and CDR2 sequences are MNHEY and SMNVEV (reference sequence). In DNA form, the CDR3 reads TGTGCCAGCGGCACAGGGGGCTGGCAGTACTTC. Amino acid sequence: CASGTGGWQYF.

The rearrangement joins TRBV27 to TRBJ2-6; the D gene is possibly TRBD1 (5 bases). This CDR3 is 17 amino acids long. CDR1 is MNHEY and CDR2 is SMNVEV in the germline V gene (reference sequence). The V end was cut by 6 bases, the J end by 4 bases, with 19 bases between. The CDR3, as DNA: TGTGCCAGCAGCTCAATTGGCCAGGGCCTCGGGGCCAACGTCCTGACTTTC. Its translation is CASSSIGQGLGANVLTF.

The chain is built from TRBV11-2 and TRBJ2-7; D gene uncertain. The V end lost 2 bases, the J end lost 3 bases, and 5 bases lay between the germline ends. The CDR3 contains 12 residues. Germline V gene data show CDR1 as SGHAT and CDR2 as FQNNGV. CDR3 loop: CASSLYSYEQYF. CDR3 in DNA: TGTGCCAGCAGCTTATACAGCTACGAGCAGTACTTC.

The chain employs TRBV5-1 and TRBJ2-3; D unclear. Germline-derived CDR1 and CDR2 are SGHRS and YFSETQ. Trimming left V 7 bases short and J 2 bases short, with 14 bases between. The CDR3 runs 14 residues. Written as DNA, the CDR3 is TGCGCCAGCTCCGAGCGAGATCACACAGATACGCAGTATTTT. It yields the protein CASSERDHTDTQYF.

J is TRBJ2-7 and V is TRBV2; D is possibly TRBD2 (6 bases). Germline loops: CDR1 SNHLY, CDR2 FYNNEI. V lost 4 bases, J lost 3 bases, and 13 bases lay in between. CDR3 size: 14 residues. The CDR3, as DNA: TGTGCCAGCAGTGGCCTAGCGTTGCGCTACGAGCAGTACTTC. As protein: CASSGLALRYEQYF.